This T cell receptor (beta chain) was sequenced in a study of tumor and adjacent non-tumor tissue in lung cancer. Study in general: Histology: under 15 adenocarcinoma, a couple of squamous cell carcinoma, 1 small cell lung cancer. Findings and limits, study-wide: Tumor tissue had significantly higher TCR diversity than normal lung. In normal lung, the top 100 clones were significantly more dominant than in tumor.

Comment on this clonotype: The antigen is undetermined. One end of the junction varies from germline; a read error may be responsible.

RNA was extracted from bulk tissue without any cell sorting. Between August and November 2014, newly diagnosed, chemotherapy-naive lung cancer patients underwent thoracic surgery in China. This CDR3 is built from 18 residues. Germline V gene data show CDR1 as SQVTM and CDR2 as ANQGSEA. A modified ARM-PCR protocol with three rounds of nested PCR amplified TCRbeta. TCRdb reprocessed the multiplex PCR reads with MiXCR, giving one entry per CDR3 protein. Here the sample spans under 140,000 distinct CDR3 sequences, under 90% being singletons. Specimen: lung tumor tissue. The chain couples TRBV29-1 to TRBJ2-3, with 11 bases identical to TRBD2. The receptor was isolated from a man between 65 and 85 years old with non-small cell lung cancer. The CDR3 coding sequence is TGCAGCGATGAAGGAACTAGCGGGGGCCCTTCTAGCACAGATACCCAGTATTTT. Translating gives CSDEGTSGGPSSTDTQYF.